This TCR beta chain derives from a study of CD8 T cells in ankylosing spondylitis (TCRdb year 2017). With respect to the entire study: The study set out to find disease-linked TCR variants by profiling T cell receptor beta repertoires in ankylosing spondylitis patients and healthy donors. The full study cohort comprised 25 ankylosing spondylitis patients and about a hundred healthy donors. Peripheral blood was sampled, and synovial fluid was additionally collected from ankylosing spondylitis patients. Findings and caveats that apply to the study as a whole: The disease-linked clones showed a CD8+ phenotype and occurred at relatively low frequencies in peripheral blood. The disease-linked clones were reported as significantly enriched in matched synovial fluid samples from ankylosing spondylitis patients. Blood from ankylosing spondylitis patients appeared to be characterized by a TCR beta motif made up of several highly homologous amino acid variants. Some of the motif variants had been reported before in the synovial fluid and blood of reactive arthritis patients, a finding that suggests common disease-initiation mechanisms.

CDR1 SQVTM and CDR2 ANQGSEA were looked up in the germline V gene. The CDR3 runs 10 amino acids, cysteine and phenylalanine included. The read is trimmed to its CDR3 DNA, 30 bases read in frame from base 1. The V end loses 2 bases and the J end loses 7 bases, and a stretch of 5 bases separates them. TCRdb shows the sequencer as Illumina HiSeq 2500. Quantitative 5'-RACE with molecular barcodes was the method used to prepare the TCR beta libraries. In the paper's pipeline: Disease-linked TCR variants were identified with a new computational method built on a probabilistic model of VDJ rearrangement. The raw public reads went through TCRdb reprocessing: fastp at Q25, MiXCR clone calling, in-frame beta chains kept. When rows share a CDR3 protein, they turn into one entry using the most common DNA and genes. The V and J calls and clone size come from TCRdb's table, not from the authors' own analysis. This sample gives a few hundred thousand distinct CDR3 sequences in total; about 18% of them show up just once. Clones ranked in the top ten supply roughly 34% of the sample.

The table lists this clonotype with a few counts. What antigen it recognizes has not been identified. One base away there is no much larger clone; base qualities are not given. The sample comprised blood, either unsorted or a sorted T cell fraction (not recorded which). The chain links TRBV29-1 with TRBJ1-1; no D gene is confidently identified. This clonotype originated in a male donor with ankylosing spondylitis or in good health (not recorded which). CDR3 protein: CSVELSEAFF. The DNA sequence is TGCAGCGTTGAACTCAGTGAAGCTTTCTTT.